Listed below are T cell receptor beta chains from one sample, sequenced in a study of cytomegalovirus exposure and HLA in healthy donors. TCRdb's table, derived via immunoSEQ multiplex PCR, lists solely in-frame clones and lacks some. The sample records roughly 240,000 clones, around 80% being singletons. The source material was PBMCs. The receptor source for this set is a boy younger than 18 in good health and CMV-seronegative. Both conserved end residues are trimmed from each CDR3. D genes are given only for firm matches.

d_call	v_call	j_call	cdr3_aa
TRBD1	TRBV5-1	TRBJ1-1	ASSLGQGALNTEAF
.	TRBV27	TRBJ2-5	ASSLVWAAEETQY
TRBD2	TRBV5-1	TRBJ2-3	ASSETSSGGDTDTQY
TRBD1	TRBV7-8	TRBJ2-2	ASSKGAADTGELF
.	TRBV7-2	TRBJ2-7	ASSLGTASLYEQY
.	TRBV7-9	TRBJ1-2	ASSLNPTSMTGNYGYT
.	TRBV6-5	TRBJ1-5	ASSPGGNQPQH
.	TRBV30	TRBJ1-5	AWSRGNQPQH
.	TRBV5-1	TRBJ1-2	ASSPEPGVYGYT
.	TRBV2	TRBJ2-5	ANSEMRQGRETQY
TRBD1	TRBV6-6	TRBJ1-2	ASSSTPTGGSSGYT
.	TRBV25-1	TRBJ1-2	ASSDGGHHYGYT
.	TRBV6-6	TRBJ1-2	ASTKEPGLSHGYT
TRBD2	TRBV4-1	TRBJ2-3	ASSQPYGTSGGARTDTQY
.	TRBV6-5	TRBJ2-7	ASSYLLGYEQY
.	TRBV2	TRBJ1-6	ASSGPGQSSYNSPLH
.	TRBV11-2	TRBJ2-7	ASSLDLSGSYEQY
.	TRBV13	TRBJ2-3	ASSRTLGTDTQY
.	TRBV2	TRBJ2-7	ASSFGSGEYEQY
TRBD2	TRBV9	TRBJ2-3	ASSVLAGGGTDTQY
TRBD2	TRBV29-1	TRBJ2-1	SVTNSGAVYNEQF
.	TRBV11-3	TRBJ2-7	ASSLELNYEQY
.	TRBV5-4	TRBJ2-7	ASSPGGRDGVEQY
.	TRBV5-4	TRBJ1-1	ASRSSGLNTEAF
.	TRBV29-1	TRBJ1-1	SVAWRELGTGTEAF
.	TRBV6-5	TRBJ1-5	ASSLQGNQPQH
.	TRBV29-1	TRBJ1-2	SVDANYGYT
.	TRBV15	TRBJ2-7	ATSTVPGNYEQY
.	TRBV5-1	TRBJ1-1	ASSFAGANTEAF
TRBD1	TRBV6-5	TRBJ2-7	AGSDRRNSYEQY
TRBD2	TRBV5-6	TRBJ2-3	ASSLGLAGGPLGTDTQY
.	TRBV6-6	TRBJ2-5	ASSLTASQETQY
.	TRBV19	TRBJ1-2	ASSARTGHYT
.	TRBV11-3	TRBJ1-2	ASSLGGSYGYT
.	TRBV20-1	TRBJ1-1	SARVDTEAF
.	TRBV11-3	TRBJ1-2	ASSSPRSAPKYAN
.	TRBV6-5	TRBJ1-2	ASSYRQGRGYGYT
.	TRBV11-3	TRBJ2-7	ASSLHEGGDEQY
.	TRBV25-1	TRBJ2-7	ASSESRYEQY
TRBD1	TRBV30	TRBJ1-1	AWSLPDRWNTEAF